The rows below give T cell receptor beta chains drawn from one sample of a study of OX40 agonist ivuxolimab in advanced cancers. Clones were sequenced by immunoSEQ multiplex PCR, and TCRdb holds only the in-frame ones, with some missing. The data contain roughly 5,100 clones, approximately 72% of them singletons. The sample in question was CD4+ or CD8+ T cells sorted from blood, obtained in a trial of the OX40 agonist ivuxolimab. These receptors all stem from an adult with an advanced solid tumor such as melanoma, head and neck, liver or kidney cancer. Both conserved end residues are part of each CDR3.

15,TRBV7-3,CASSPGPRVGGELFF
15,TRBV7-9,CASSLGQGTKNIQYF
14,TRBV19,CASSTGTAFYEQYF
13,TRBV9,CASSVGQGGEQYF
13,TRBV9,CASSAGGTYEQYF
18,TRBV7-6,CASSAPSGGARNTGELFF
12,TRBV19,CASTSGRQPQHF
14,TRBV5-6,CASSSGLAGGWQYF
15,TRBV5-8,CASSFIRGGSYEQYF
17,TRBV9,CASSHAYGGGAVDTQYF
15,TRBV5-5,CASWFFSRKTYGYTF
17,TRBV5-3,CARSSTGGKKKNEKLFF
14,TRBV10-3,CAISGITGLRGYTF
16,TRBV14,CASSQVGFSYYNEQFF
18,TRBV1,CTSSQGTSGGAVYNEQFF
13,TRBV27,CASSLRGGPEAFF
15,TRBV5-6,CASSFRLLWNTEAFF
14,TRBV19,CASSMLRGSKTQYF
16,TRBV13,CASRDPRTDRNYGYTF
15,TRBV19,CASTLRGERYQPQHF
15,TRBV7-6,CASRTGQQLNYGYTF
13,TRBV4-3,CASSQALQSDSFF
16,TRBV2,CASRNPTSLNPYEQYF
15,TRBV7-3,CASSLSGGSADTQYF
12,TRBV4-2,CASKDFGTEAFF
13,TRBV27,CASSIQRGTEAFF
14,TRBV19,CASSIGTAFYEQYF
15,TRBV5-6,CASSPGGSTNEKLFF
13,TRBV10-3,CATRGPNTGELFF
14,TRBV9,CASSVSGFDTEAFF
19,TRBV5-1,CASSFRYQGSPGQGSEQYF
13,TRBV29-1,CSVRDRTNYGYTF
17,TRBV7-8,CASSLNLRFANTGELFF
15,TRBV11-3,CASSSAAPWGYGYTF
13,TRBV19,CASQPRTAYGYTF
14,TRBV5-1,CASSLEGTGGGYTF
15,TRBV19,CASSMMAGGSYEQYF
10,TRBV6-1,CASSEVGQFF
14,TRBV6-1,CASSAPIWDDGYTF
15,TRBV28,CASSLWATAKDTQYF
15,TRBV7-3,CASSLSGDGFYGYTF
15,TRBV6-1,CASKSQGRLMDEQFF
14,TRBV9,CASSVADTNYGYTF
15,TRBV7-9,CASSLKLEGADGYTF
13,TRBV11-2,CASSLAVDYEQYF
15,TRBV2,CASSGSPDGYYEQYF
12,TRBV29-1,CSVESGYGGYTF
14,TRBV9,CASSNRDTGREQYF
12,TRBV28,CASSLPRGPLHF
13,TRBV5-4,CASSSAGGPLAFF
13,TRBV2,CASTLGQGSGYTF
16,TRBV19,CASSIDSTVSGNTIYF
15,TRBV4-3,CASSQDPGSYNEQFF
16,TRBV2,CASSDVTGQALSGYTF
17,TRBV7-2,CASSHPLRGSSYNEQFF
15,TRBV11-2,CASSLGIEVGNEQFF
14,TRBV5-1,CASSYGGNTDTQYF
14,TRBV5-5,CASSLEQYYQPQHF
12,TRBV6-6,CASSLDSLGYTF
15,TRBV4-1,CASSQETGANYGYTF